What follows describes a single T cell receptor (beta chain). The antigen remains undetermined. This same CDR3 is encoded by further DNA sequences in the sample. The CDR3 is 14 residues long. Germline CDR1 PRHDT, CDR2 FYEKMQ (reference sequence). Trimming shortened V by 0 bases and J by 9 bases, and 9 bases separated the two germline ends. This record belongs to a study of graft-versus-host responses after intestinal transplantation. The study, taken as a whole, reports: Where graft-donor T cell macrochimerism was present, patients had high graft-versus-host to host-versus-graft clonal ratios in allografts.

This table comes from immunoSEQ multiplex PCR, and its TCRdb copy is limited to in-frame clones, with some not included. Of some 41,000 clones listed, approximately 93% are singletons. The rearrangement uses TRBV13 and TRBJ1-6; perhaps TRBD1 as D (5 bases). This specimen was PBMCs, taken less than 750 days after intestinal transplantation. This sequence was found in a human patient who received an intestinal transplant, so some T cells may come from the graft donor. CDR3 sequence reads: CASSLGGRGSPLHF. In DNA, the CDR3 is TGTGCCAGCAGCTTAGGGGGGCGGGGTTCACCCCTCCACTTT.